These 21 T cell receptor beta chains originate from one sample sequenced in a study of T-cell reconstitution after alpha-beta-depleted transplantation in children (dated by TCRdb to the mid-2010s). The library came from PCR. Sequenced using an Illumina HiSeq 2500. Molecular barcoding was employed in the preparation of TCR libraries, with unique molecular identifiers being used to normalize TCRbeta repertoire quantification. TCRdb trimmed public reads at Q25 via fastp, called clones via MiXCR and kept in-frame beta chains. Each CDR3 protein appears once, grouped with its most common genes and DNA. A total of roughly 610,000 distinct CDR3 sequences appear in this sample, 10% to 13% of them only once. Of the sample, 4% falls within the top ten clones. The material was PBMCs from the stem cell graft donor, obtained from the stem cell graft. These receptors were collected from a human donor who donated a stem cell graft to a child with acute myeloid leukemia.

In nucleotides, the CDR3 is TGTGCCAGCAGCCAGGACTTTAACACTGAAGCTTTCTTT. This translates into CASSQDFNTEAFF. The chain has TRBV4-2 and TRBJ1-1; D remains ambiguous. Germline V gene data show CDR1 as LGHNA and CDR2 as YNFKEQ. The CDR3 runs 13 residues. Trimming pared 3 bases from V and 2 bases from J, leaving 7 bases between.

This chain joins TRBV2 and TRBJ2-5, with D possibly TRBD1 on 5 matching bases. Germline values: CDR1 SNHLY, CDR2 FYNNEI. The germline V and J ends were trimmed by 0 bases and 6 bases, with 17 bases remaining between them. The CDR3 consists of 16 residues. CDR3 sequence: CASSEARQGVKKTQYF. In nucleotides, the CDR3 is TGTGCCAGCAGTGAAGCTAGGCAGGGCGTTAAAAAGACCCAGTACTTC. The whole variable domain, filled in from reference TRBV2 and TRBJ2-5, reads EPEVTQTPSHQVTQMGQEVILRCVPISNHLYFYWYRQILGQKVEFLVSFYNNEISEKSEIFDDQFSVERPDGSNFTLKIRSTKLEDSAMYFCASSEARQGVKKTQYFGPGTRLLVL.

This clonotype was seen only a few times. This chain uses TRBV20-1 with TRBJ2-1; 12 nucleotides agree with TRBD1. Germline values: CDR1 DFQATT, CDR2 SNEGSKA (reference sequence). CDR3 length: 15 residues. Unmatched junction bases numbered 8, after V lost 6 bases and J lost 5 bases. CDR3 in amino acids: CSAPGQGAWDNEQFF. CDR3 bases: TGCAGTGCACCGGGACAGGGGGCCTGGGACAATGAGCAGTTCTTC.

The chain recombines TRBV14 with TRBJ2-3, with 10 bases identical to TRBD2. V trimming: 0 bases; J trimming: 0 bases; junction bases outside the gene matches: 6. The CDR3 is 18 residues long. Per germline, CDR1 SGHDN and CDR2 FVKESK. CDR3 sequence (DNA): TGTGCCAGCAGCCAAGAAGGGACTAGCGTTACTAGCACAGATACGCAGTATTTT. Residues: CASSQEGTSVTSTDTQYF.

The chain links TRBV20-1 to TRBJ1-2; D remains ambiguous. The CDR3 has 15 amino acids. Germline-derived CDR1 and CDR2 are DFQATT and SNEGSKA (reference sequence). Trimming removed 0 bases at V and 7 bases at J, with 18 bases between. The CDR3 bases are TGCAGTGCTAGAGATCCGGGAGGGAAGTTCCTTGGCTACACCTTC. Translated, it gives CSARDPGGKFLGYTF.

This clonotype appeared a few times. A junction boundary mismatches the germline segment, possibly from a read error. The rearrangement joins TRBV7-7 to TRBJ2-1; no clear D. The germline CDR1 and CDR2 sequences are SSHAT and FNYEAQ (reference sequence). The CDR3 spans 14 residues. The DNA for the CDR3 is TGTGCTAGCAGCTTAGACTTTACCTACAATGAGCAGTTCTTC. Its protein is CASSLDFTYNEQFF.

The CDR3 region has the DNA TGTGCCAGCAGCCCCGGCCGTCGAAGCGAGCAGTACTTC. Translating gives CASSPGRRSEQYF. V usage is TRBV4-2 and J usage is TRBJ2-7; D remains unclear. This CDR3 has 13 amino acids. The germline V gene has CDR1 LGHNA and CDR2 YNFKEQ. The V and J ends lost 4 bases and 6 bases respectively, with 13 bases between them.

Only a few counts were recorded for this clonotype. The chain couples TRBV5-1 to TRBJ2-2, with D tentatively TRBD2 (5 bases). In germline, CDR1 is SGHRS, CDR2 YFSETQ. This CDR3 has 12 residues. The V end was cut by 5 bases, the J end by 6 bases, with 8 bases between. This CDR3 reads CASRLEAGELFF. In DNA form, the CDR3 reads TGCGCCAGCAGACTAGAGGCCGGGGAGCTGTTTTTT.

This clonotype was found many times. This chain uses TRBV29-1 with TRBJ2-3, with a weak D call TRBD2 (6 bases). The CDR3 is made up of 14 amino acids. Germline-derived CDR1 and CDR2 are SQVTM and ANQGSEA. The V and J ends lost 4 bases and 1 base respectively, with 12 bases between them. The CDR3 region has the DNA TGCAGCGTTGGGGGCAGGGAGGGCACAGATACGCAGTATTTT. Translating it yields CSVGGREGTDTQYF.

CDR3 protein: CASSAPQGAYEQYF. DNA for the CDR3: TGTGCCAGCAGTGCCCCCCAGGGGGCTTACGAGCAGTACTTC. V gene TRBV2 combines with J gene TRBJ2-7; TRBD1 matches 8 bases. V trimming: 4 bases; J trimming: 4 bases; junction bases outside the gene matches: 6. This CDR3 contains 14 residues. Germline-derived CDR1 and CDR2 are SNHLY and FYNNEI.

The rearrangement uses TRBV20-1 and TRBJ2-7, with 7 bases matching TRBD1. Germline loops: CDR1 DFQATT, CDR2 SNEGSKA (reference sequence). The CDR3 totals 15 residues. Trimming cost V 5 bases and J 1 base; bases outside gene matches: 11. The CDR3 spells CSAARRQGVSYEQYF. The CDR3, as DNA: TGCAGTGCTGCCAGGCGTCAGGGGGTTTCCTACGAGCAGTACTTC.

CDR3 sequence (DNA): TGTGCCAGCAGTCAAGCATTATCGGGGGCTGCTGGCTACACCTTC. This sequence encodes CASSQALSGAAGYTF. The rearrangement links TRBV28 to TRBJ1-2, with D tentatively TRBD1 (6 bases). The CDR3 has 15 residues. The germline V gene has CDR1 MDHEN and CDR2 SYDVKM. V gave up 5 bases and J gave up 7 bases, with 20 bases separating them.

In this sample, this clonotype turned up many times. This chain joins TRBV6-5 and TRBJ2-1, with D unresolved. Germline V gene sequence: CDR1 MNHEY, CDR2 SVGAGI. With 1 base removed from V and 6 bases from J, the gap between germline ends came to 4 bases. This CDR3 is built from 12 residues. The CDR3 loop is CASSYYGNEQFF. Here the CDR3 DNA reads TGTGCCAGCAGTTACTATGGCAATGAGCAGTTCTTC.

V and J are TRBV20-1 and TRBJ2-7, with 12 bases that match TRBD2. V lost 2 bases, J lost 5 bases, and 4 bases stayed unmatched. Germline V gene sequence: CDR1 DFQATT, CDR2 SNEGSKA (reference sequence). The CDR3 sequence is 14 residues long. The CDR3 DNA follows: TGCAGTGCTAGACTAGCGGGAGGGCCCGACGAGCAGTACTTC. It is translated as CSARLAGGPDEQYF.

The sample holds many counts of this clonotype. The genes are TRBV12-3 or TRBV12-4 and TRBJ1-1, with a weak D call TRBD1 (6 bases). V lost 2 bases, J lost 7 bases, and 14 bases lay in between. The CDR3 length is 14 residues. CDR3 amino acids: CASSLSGGLREAFF. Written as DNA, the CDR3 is TGTGCCAGCAGTTTAAGTGGGGGCCTCCGTGAAGCTTTCTTT.

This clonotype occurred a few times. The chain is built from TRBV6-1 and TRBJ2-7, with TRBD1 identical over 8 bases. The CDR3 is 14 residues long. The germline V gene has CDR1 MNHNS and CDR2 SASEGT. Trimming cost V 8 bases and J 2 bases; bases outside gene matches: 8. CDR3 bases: TGTGCCAGCCTGAGGACAGGGACAGCCTACGAGCAGTACTTC. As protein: CASLRTGTAYEQYF.

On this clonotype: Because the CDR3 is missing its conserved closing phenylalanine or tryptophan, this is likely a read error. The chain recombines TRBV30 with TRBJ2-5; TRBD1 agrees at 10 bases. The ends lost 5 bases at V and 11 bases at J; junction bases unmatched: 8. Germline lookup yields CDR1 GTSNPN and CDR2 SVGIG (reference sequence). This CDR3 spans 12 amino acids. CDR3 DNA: TGTGCCTGGGGTTCGACAGGGGGCTCACAGTACCTC. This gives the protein CAWGSTGGSQYL.

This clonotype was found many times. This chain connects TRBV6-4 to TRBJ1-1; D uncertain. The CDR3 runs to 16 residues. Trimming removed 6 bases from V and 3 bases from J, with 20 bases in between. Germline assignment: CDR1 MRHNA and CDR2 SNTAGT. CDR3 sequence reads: CASRSPFWEPDTEAFF. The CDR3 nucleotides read TGTGCCAGCAGGTCCCCCTTTTGGGAACCTGACACTGAAGCTTTCTTT.

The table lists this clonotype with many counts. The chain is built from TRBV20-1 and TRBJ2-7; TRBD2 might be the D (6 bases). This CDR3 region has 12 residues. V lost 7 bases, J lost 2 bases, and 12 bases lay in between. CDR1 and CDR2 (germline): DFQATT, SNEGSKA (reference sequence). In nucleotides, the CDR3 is TGCAGTGGCGGGACGAAGCCCTACGAGCAGTACTTC. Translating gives CSGGTKPYEQYF.

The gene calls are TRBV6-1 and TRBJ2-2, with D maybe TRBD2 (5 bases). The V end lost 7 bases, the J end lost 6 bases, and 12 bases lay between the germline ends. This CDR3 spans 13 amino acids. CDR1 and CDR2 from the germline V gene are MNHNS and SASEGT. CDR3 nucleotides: TGTGCCAGCACCCTGAGGGATTCCGGGGAGCTGTTTTTT. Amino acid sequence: CASTLRDSGELFF.

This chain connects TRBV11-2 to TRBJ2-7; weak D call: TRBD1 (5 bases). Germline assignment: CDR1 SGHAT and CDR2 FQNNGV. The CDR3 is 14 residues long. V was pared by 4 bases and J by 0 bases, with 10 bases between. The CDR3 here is CASSSTAFSYEQYF. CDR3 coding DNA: TGTGCCAGCAGCTCGACAGCTTTCTCCTACGAGCAGTACTTC.